Detailed here is one TCR beta chain. The clone's antigen remains unknown. No much larger clone is present one base from it, and per-base qualities are unavailable. These data belong to a study of blood T cell repertoires in COVID-19 (dated by TCRdb to about 2020). The study in broad terms: The collaborator samples originated in the United States, Italy and Spain and spanned the acute and convalescent phases of COVID-19. The material from the prospective study consisted of cDNA or gDNA derived from T cells, B-cell-depleted T cells, or PBMCs. Subjects who had been exposed to COVID-19, were actively infected with it, or had recovered from it provided the deeply sampled blood TCRbeta repertoires that made up the dataset. The repertoires were made available in a free public database intended to serve as a resource for research on the immune response to SARS-CoV-2. Samples were obtained from the ongoing ImmuneRACE study (first 160 participants) and from about 1,300 subjects provided by 6 global collaborators. The sample metadata nearly always contained a de-identified subject ID, COVID-19 status, age in years and sex. Where available, HLA class I and class II types were taken from metadata supplied by the sample provider and were not determined by assay-based typing. General study outcomes and caveats: How much clinical and demographic metadata was included differed by source and by participant, and the metadata was provided uncurated.

Whole blood was collected in K2EDTA tubes by collaborating institutions according to the institutions' own protocols. Collaborator samples were shipped for TCRbeta analysis as frozen whole blood, isolated PBMCs, or DNA extracted from either sample type. TCRbeta CDR3 regions were amplified from genomic DNA by means of the immunoSEQ Assay, a bias-controlled multiplex PCR. The authors' pipeline ran thus. The number of nucleated cells in each sample was estimated by amplification of reference gene primers within the assay. To quantify the absolute abundance of each unique TCRbeta CDR3 rearrangement, sequence reads were collapsed and filtered. Productive Simpson clonality was computed per sample as the square root of Simpson's diversity index over productive rearrangements. TCRdb provides this immuneACCESS table in a form limited to in-frame rearrangements. Some clones are lacking; in checked studies, under half of them reflect an unresolved V gene, and why the rest are absent is not known. The V and J calls and clone size are taken from that table; D and trimming were inferred from the DNA. In this sample the table shows approximately 63,000 clones, around 88% of which occur a single time. The ten largest clones represent roughly 20% of the sample.

Including cysteine and phenylalanine, the CDR3 has 19 amino acids. This entry keeps only the CDR3 DNA: 57 bases, framed from base 1. Reading the germline V gene gives CDR1 LGHNA and CDR2 YNFKEQ. V and J are trimmed by 0 bases and 4 bases, and the gene matches miss 12 bases of the junction. The V and J genes are TRBV4-2 and TRBJ2-3, with 11 central nucleotides matching TRBD2. Sequencing was performed on peripheral blood. The TCR sequence derives from a woman aged 80 or older with active COVID-19. The CDR3: CASSQDWLAGGNGADTQYF. The nucleotide sequence reads TGTGCCAGCAGCCAAGATTGGCTAGCGGGGGGAAATGGAGCAGATACGCAGTATTTT.